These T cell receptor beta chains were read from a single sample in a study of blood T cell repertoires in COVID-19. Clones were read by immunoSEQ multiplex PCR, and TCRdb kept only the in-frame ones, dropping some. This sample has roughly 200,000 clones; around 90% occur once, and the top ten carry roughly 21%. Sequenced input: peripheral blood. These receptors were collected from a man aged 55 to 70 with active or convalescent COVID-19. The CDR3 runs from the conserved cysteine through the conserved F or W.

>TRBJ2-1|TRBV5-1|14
CASSGAGLFNEQFF
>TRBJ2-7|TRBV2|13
CASRTGGSYEQYF
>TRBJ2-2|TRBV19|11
CASSYTGELFF
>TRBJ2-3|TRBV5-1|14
CASSRDSSTDTQYF
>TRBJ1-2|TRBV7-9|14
CASSMGPGHYGYTF
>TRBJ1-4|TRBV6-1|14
CASSEGAGNEKLFF
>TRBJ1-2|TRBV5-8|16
CASSLHRVGAYYGYTF
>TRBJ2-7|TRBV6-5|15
CASSRSGGSSGEQYF
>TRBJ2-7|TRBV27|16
CASSLFGTGVRVEQYF
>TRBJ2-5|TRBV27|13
CASMAGGRETQYF
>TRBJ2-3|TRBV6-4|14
CASSGGGATDTQYF
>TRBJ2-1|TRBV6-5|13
CASRMTIGREQFF
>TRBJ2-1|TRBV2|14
CASSHLDSYNEQFF
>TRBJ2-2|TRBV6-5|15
CASSYSWENSGELFF
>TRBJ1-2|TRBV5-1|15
CASSPGQGAVGGYTF
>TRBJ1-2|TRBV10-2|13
CASSERGIYGYTF
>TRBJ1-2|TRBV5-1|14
CASSSGQGVDGYTF
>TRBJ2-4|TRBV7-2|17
CASKLSGGTLAKNIQYF
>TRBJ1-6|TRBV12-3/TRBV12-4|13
CASSQRVQSPLHF
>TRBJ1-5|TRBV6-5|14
CASITDSSTQPQHF
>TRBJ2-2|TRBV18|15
CASSPGLANTGELFF
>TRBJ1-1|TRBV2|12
CASSSDRLAAFF
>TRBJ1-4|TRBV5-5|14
CASSFGQGSEKLFF
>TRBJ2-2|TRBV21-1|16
CASSNGYRGGTGELFF
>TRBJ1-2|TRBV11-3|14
CASSLSRGVYGYTF
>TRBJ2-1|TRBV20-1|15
CSASKKAGARNEQFF
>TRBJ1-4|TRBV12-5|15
CASGLGAVAGEKLFF
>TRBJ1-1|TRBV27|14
CASSFRGVNTEAFF
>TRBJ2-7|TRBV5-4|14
CASSRATGGDEQYF
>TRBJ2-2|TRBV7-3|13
CASSTRRGGELFF
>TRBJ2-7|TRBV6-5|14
CASSLVGRGGEQYF
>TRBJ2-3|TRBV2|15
CASSLQDFRTDTQYF
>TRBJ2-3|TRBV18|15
CASSPSGGGTDTQYF
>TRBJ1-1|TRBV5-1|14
CASTHGQMNTEAFF
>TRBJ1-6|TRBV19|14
CASRYSSYNSPLHF
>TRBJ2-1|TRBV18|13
CASSRGRNNEQFF
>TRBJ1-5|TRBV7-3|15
CASSLGQGLNQPQHF
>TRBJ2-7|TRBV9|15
CASSPPGARTYEQYF
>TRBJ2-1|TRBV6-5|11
CASSKGLRKFF
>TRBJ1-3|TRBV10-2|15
CASSYDRASGNTIYF
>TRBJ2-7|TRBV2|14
CASSGGLAGFEQYF
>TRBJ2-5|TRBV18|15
CASSPRTGGEETQYF
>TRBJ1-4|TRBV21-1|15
CASSKLGGRDEKLFF
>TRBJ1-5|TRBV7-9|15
CASSSQQGGGQPQHF
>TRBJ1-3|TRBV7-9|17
CASSLSGRGTGEDTIYF
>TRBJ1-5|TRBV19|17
CASSIGGSDYSNQPQHF
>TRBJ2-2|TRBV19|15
CASRARDTNTGELFF